A selection of T cell receptor beta chains follows, all from one sample in a study of blood T cell repertoires in COVID-19. Measured with immunoSEQ multiplex PCR; TCRdb has only the in-frame clones, and not every one. The sample carries about 98,000 clones, almost 80% recorded once. What was sequenced was peripheral blood. Receptors originate from a man in his 60s with active or convalescent COVID-19. The CDR3 runs from the conserved cysteine through the conserved F or W. D genes are given only for firm matches. Only part of the rows carry a size: once, few, many, or a class if the clone is expanded.

j_gene: TRBJ2-6
d_gene: .
abundance: few
v_gene: TRBV28
CDR3aa: CASVGGGGASGANVLTF
CDR3nt: TGTGCCAGCGTCGGGGGAGGAGGGGCCTCTGGGGCCAACGTCCTGACTTTC

j_gene: TRBJ1-3
d_gene: .
abundance: .
v_gene: TRBV6-5
CDR3aa: CASRQGGGNTIYF
CDR3nt: TGTGCCAGCAGACAGGGCGGTGGAAACACCATATATTTT

j_gene: TRBJ2-5
d_gene: .
abundance: .
v_gene: TRBV5-1
CDR3aa: CASSPSRSLRETQYF
CDR3nt: TGCGCCAGCAGCCCCAGTCGTAGCCTACGAGAGACCCAGTACTTC

j_gene: TRBJ2-4
d_gene: TRBD1
abundance: .
v_gene: TRBV7-9
CDR3aa: CASSLIIGTANIQYF
CDR3nt: TGTGCCAGCAGCTTAATTATCGGGACAGCTAACATTCAGTACTTC

j_gene: TRBJ2-1
d_gene: TRBD2
abundance: few
v_gene: TRBV27
CDR3aa: CASIDQAGAYNEQFF
CDR3nt: TGTGCCAGCATTGATCAAGCGGGAGCCTACAATGAGCAGTTCTTC

j_gene: TRBJ2-3
d_gene: TRBD2
abundance: .
v_gene: TRBV4-1
CDR3aa: CASSQRAGGADTQYF
CDR3nt: TGCGCCAGCAGCCAACGTGCGGGAGGTGCAGATACGCAGTATTTT

j_gene: TRBJ2-3
d_gene: .
abundance: .
v_gene: TRBV7-9
CDR3aa: CASSPAWSHTDTQYF
CDR3nt: TGTGCCAGCAGCCCCGCTTGGAGCCACACAGATACGCAGTATTTT

j_gene: TRBJ2-5
d_gene: .
abundance: .
v_gene: TRBV7-9
CDR3aa: CASSLGPGDQETQYF
CDR3nt: TGTGCCAGCAGCTTGGGCCCAGGGGATCAAGAGACCCAGTACTTC

j_gene: TRBJ1-2
d_gene: .
abundance: many
v_gene: TRBV7-9
CDR3aa: CATELSSGRGNGYTF
CDR3nt: TGTGCCACCGAGCTTAGTTCAGGCAGGGGCAATGGCTACACCTTC

j_gene: TRBJ2-5
d_gene: TRBD2
abundance: .
v_gene: TRBV6-1
CDR3aa: CASSEDFAGVLETQYF
CDR3nt: TGTGCCAGCAGTGAAGACTTCGCGGGGGTTTTGGAGACCCAGTACTTC

j_gene: TRBJ2-3
d_gene: TRBD2
abundance: few
v_gene: TRBV27
CDR3aa: CASSSPGGLRTDTQYF
CDR3nt: TGTGCCAGCAGTTCCCCGGGGGGGCTACGCACAGATACGCAGTATTTT

j_gene: TRBJ1-1
d_gene: .
abundance: .
v_gene: TRBV28
CDR3aa: CASSVSMNTEAFF
CDR3nt: TGTGCCAGCAGCGTGAGTATGAACACTGAAGCTTTCTTT

j_gene: TRBJ2-1
d_gene: TRBD2
abundance: .
v_gene: TRBV2
CDR3aa: CASGFLASGTLSSYNEQFF
CDR3nt: TGTGCCAGCGGTTTCCTGGCTAGCGGGACCCTGAGCTCCTACAATGAGCAGTTCTTC

j_gene: TRBJ2-2
d_gene: TRBD2
abundance: few
v_gene: TRBV10-1
CDR3aa: CASSQSGMGGELFF
CDR3nt: TGCGCCAGCAGTCAGAGCGGGATGGGCGGGGAGCTGTTTTTT

j_gene: TRBJ2-7
d_gene: TRBD2
abundance: .
v_gene: TRBV6-5
CDR3aa: CASSIPGLAPEQYF
CDR3nt: TGTGCCAGCAGTATCCCGGGACTAGCTCCCGAGCAGTACTTC

j_gene: TRBJ1-2
d_gene: .
abundance: .
v_gene: TRBV6-2/TRBV6-3
CDR3aa: CASSYQGRYGYTF
CDR3nt: TGTGCCAGCAGTTACCAGGGTCGATATGGCTACACCTTC

j_gene: TRBJ1-2
d_gene: .
abundance: .
v_gene: TRBV7-2
CDR3aa: CASSLNQAHYGYTF
CDR3nt: TGTGCCAGCAGCTTAAACCAAGCTCACTATGGCTACACCTTC